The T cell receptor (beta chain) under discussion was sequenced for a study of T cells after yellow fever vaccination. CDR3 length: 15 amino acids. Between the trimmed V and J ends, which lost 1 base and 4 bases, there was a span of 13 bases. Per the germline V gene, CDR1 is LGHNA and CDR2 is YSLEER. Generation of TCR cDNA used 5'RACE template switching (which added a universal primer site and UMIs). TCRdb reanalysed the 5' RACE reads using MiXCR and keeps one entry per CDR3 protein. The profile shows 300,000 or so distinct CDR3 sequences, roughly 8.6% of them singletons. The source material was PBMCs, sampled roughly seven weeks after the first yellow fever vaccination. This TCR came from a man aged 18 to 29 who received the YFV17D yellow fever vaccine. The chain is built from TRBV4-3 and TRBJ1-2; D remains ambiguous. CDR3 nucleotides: TGCGCCAGCAGCCAAGGACACCTAGGGATCTATGGCTACACCTTC. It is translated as CASSQGHLGIYGYTF.